Here is one TCR beta chain with its context. Its antigen has not been determined. The input lacks base qualities; no much larger clone sits a single base away. Frozen genomic DNA underwent high-throughput TCRbeta CDR3 sequencing by immunoSEQ, including PCR amplification, mapping, bias correction and internal controls. Under the source paper's analysis protocol: Only productive rearrangements were retained, and each unique TCRbeta sequence was defined by its CDR3 nucleotide sequence together with its V and J gene. For a sequence to be called donor-reactive, it needed a frequency of at least 0.01% and at least 5-fold expansion in CFSE-low cells compared with unstimulated pre-transplant cells. Minimum frequency thresholds were set for each subject based on the unstimulated sample with the lowest template count, ensuring at least 90% detection power. Jensen-Shannon divergence between the top 1000 TCRbeta sequences post-transplant and pre-transplant was used to measure repertoire turnover. Changes in detection of donor-reactive sequences were tested with two-sided Fisher's exact tests. Entries here come from immuneACCESS through TCRdb and include only in-frame sequences with V and J called. Some clones fail to appear in such tables; in the studies checked, an unresolved V gene covers under half of the shortfall, and the cause of the remainder is unknown. That table is the source of V, J and clone size, and D and trimming were worked out from the DNA. Counted in this sample were tens of thousands of clones; more than 65% of them appeared once. The ten largest make up roughly a third of the sample.

Thawed unstimulated PBMCs were stained for CD3, CD4 and CD8 and FACS-sorted into CD3+CD4+ and CD3+CD8+ populations. Randomization to immunosuppression withdrawal applied to every one of the 8 studied subjects. The Qiagen DNeasy Blood and Tissue Kit was used to isolate genomic DNA. V gives up 5 bases and J gives up 5 bases, and the segment between their germline ends measures 15 bases. The CDR3 runs 14 amino acids, cysteine and phenylalanine included. The DNA shown is the 42-base CDR3, in frame from base 1. CDR1 and CDR2 were assigned from the germline V gene (reference sequence) as SGHNT and YYREEE. This entry is derived from a study of T cell clones after liver transplantation (dated by TCRdb to about 2019). Looking at the study overall: Samples were obtained from ITN030ST, a randomized trial in which withdrawal of immunosuppression was attempted within 2 years of liver transplantation. Donor-reactive T cell clones were identified by TCRbeta sequencing after a pre-transplant mixed lymphocyte reaction and then tracked in post-transplant blood. As an antigen-independent comparator for donor-reactive sequences, third party-reactive TCRbeta sequences were also identified from pre-transplant MLRs. Three of the eight recipients were HCV-positive; the others were transplanted for non-autoimmune, non-viral indications. The subjects received no induction therapy and were kept on standard immunosuppression until randomization at 12-24 months post-transplant. Tolerance meant complete immunosuppression withdrawal for at least one year without liver enzymes rising beyond twice the upper limit of normal. Blood samples were collected pre-transplant, then pre-randomization ahead of withdrawal, and finally post-randomization once withdrawal had either been completed or failed. The studied cohort comprised 8 liver transplant recipients, 3 classified as tolerant and 5 as non-tolerant. The investigation overall reported the following: Once repertoire turnover was taken into account, donor-reactive detection showed a significant reduction for CD4 in 7 of 8 subjects and for CD8 in 8 of 8. In 5 of 8 subjects, circulating donor-reactive CD4 TCRbeta sequences decreased significantly after transplant, regardless of tolerance or HCV status. The conclusions were preliminary, being limited by small, heterogeneous patient numbers and by non-standardized post-transplant time points. Low numbers of available donor cells limited the measurable donor-reactive repertoire in two subjects. The decline in donor-reactive sequences exceeded the decline in third party-reactive sequences, suggesting partial antigen-specific deletion that was unrelated to withdrawal success. Since no allograft tissue specimens were available, donor-reactive T cells may have migrated into the graft instead of being deleted.

In this chain, TRBV5-4 is recombined with TRBJ2-3; the D segment might be TRBD1 or TRBD2, since each matches 6 bases. This receptor was taken from a human patient who received a liver transplant. It is possible that, after a transplant, some T cells come from the graft donor. Sequenced material: CD8+ T cells from blood, taken around 54 months after liver transplant. The DNA sequence reads TGTGCCAGCAGGCGGTGGGGGGCGGAAGATACGCAGTATTTT. Its protein product is CASRRWGAEDTQYF.